A single sample gave rise to the 25 T cell receptor beta chains below, sequenced in a study of CD8 T cells in Susac syndrome. When the RNA was reverse transcribed, random hexamers were used with an input of roughly 0.5 to 1 ug. TCRdb processed the immunoSEQ multiplex PCR reads anew with MiXCR; each CDR3 protein has one entry. The sample yields 150,000 to 200,000 distinct CDR3 sequences, 93% seen once. The sequenced sample consisted of CD4+ T cells from PBMCs. All receptors derive from a human donor with multiple sclerosis.

The chain links TRBV6-1 to TRBJ1-4; tentatively, D is TRBD1 (5 bases). The germline V and J ends were trimmed by 10 bases and 2 bases, with 20 bases remaining between them. In germline, CDR1 is MNHNS, CDR2 SASEGT. The CDR3 sequence is 16 residues long. The CDR3 protein is CATVRGQGRTNEKLFF. DNA for the CDR3: TGTGCCACCGTCCGCGGGCAGGGTAGGACTAATGAAAAACTGTTTTTT.

The chain joins TRBV5-1 to TRBJ1-1, with D hard to call. The germline gives CDR1 SGHRS, CDR2 YFSETQ. CDR3 length equals 14 residues. The V and J ends lost 2 bases and 4 bases respectively, with 12 bases between them. CDR3 DNA: TGCGCCAGCAGCTTCGAGGGCGCGGGCACTGAAGCTTTCTTT. Residues: CASSFEGAGTEAFF.

The rearrangement joins TRBV28 to TRBJ1-1; D uncertain. The CDR3 covers 14 residues. Germline lookup yields CDR1 MDHEN and CDR2 SYDVKM. The ends were cut back, 3 bases at V and 9 bases at J, with 17 bases in the middle. CDR3 nucleotide sequence: TGTGCCAGCAGTTTTGTAGAAGGACTGGTGAAAGCTTTCTTT. Translating it yields CASSFVEGLVKAFF.

In this sample, this clonotype turned up a few times. This sequence joins TRBV12-3 or TRBV12-4 and TRBJ1-2; no clear D gene. The V end lost 1 base, the J end lost 5 bases, and 5 bases lay between the germline ends. The CDR3 contains 12 residues. The CDR3 nucleotides read TGTGCCAGCAGTTTAGGCAGGTATGGCTACACCTTC. Translated: CASSLGRYGYTF.

This sequence joins TRBV28 and TRBJ2-4, with no clear D. CDR1 MDHEN and CDR2 SYDVKM come from the germline V gene. The CDR3 has 12 residues. V lost 5 bases to trimming and J lost 1 base, with 3 bases between them. CDR3 sequence (DNA): TGTGCCAGCAGTGTGGCCAAAAACATTCAGTACTTC. Protein sequence: CASSVAKNIQYF.

The chain carries TRBV7-9 and TRBJ2-7; 10 nucleotides match TRBD1. CDR1 is SEHNR, CDR2 FQNEAQ, per germline (reference sequence). The CDR3 is 15 residues long. Trimming removed 6 bases from V and 7 bases from J; junction bases left unmatched: 12. The CDR3: CASRGTGEFMGEQYF. CDR3 DNA sequence: TGTGCCAGCAGGGGGACAGGGGAATTCATGGGGGAGCAGTACTTC.

The J gene is TRBJ1-2, the V gene TRBV7-3, with 7 bases fitting TRBD1. Germline V CDR1 and CDR2: SGHTA, FQGTGA. The CDR3 is 13 residues long. With V trimmed by 3 bases and J by 8 bases, 6 bases remained unmatched. CDR3 sequence: CASSFDRERGYTF. CDR3 bases: TGTGCCAGCAGCTTCGACAGGGAGAGAGGCTACACCTTC.

This chain joins TRBV20-1 and TRBJ2-7; D is uncertain. Germline CDR1 reads DFQATT; CDR2 reads SNEGSKA (reference sequence). This CDR3 is built from 12 residues. The V end was cut by 1 base, the J end by 1 base, with 5 bases between. The CDR3 reads CSARGQSYEQYF. The CDR3 region has the DNA TGCAGTGCTAGAGGGCAGTCCTACGAGCAGTACTTC.

The chain joins TRBV29-1 to TRBJ2-7; D might be TRBD1 or TRBD2, each matching 5 bases. The germline V gene has CDR1 SQVTM and CDR2 ANQGSEA. V was pared by 8 bases and J by 0 bases, with 14 bases between. The length of the CDR3 is 13 residues. For the CDR3, the DNA is TGCAGCATGACCGGGACCAACTCCTACGAGCAGTACTTC. It yields the protein CSMTGTNSYEQYF.

The V call is TRBV27, the J call TRBJ1-2; the D is unclear. Germline V gene sequence: CDR1 MNHEY, CDR2 SMNVEV (reference sequence). Trimming took 5 bases from V and 4 from J, leaving 14 bases between them. This CDR3 region has 14 residues. The CDR3 here is CASSPADGAYGYTF. In DNA, the CDR3 is TGTGCCAGCAGTCCCGCGGATGGTGCCTATGGCTACACCTTC.

CDR3 bases: TGTGCCAGCAGCTCCGGACTAGCGGGGGGCGTGGAGTACTTC. The encoded protein is CASSSGLAGGVEYF. The chain carries TRBV7-2 and TRBJ2-7; TRBD2 matches at 14 bases. Germline assignment: CDR1 SGHTA and CDR2 FQGNSA. J lost 11 bases, V lost 4 bases, and 7 bases had no gene match. The CDR3 runs to 14 residues.

The gene calls are TRBV11-2 and TRBJ2-3; D gene uncertain. Per the germline V gene, CDR1 is SGHAT and CDR2 is FQNNGV. V was clipped by 4 bases and J by 1 base, with 9 bases between them. CDR3 size: 14 residues. CDR3 sequence reads: CASSSGPGTDTQYF. The CDR3, as DNA: TGTGCCAGCAGCTCCGGACCTGGCACAGATACGCAGTATTTT.

The chain combines TRBV28 with TRBJ2-7, with TRBD1 matching 8 bases. The CDR3 covers 14 residues. Germline lookup yields CDR1 MDHEN and CDR2 SYDVKM. Trimming removed 7 bases from V and 0 bases from J; junction bases left unmatched: 5. CDR3 in DNA: TGTGCCAGCACCTCAGGGGGCAGCTCCTACGAGCAGTACTTC. Protein sequence: CASTSGGSSYEQYF. Based on the CDR3 plus reference TRBV28 and TRBJ2-7, the full variable domain is DVKVTQSSRYLVKRTGEKVFLECVQDMDHENMFWYRQDPGLGLRLIYFSYDVKMKEKGDIPEGYSVSREKKERFSLILESASTNQTSMYLCASTSGGSSYEQYFGPGTRLTVT.

The chain recombines TRBV27 with TRBJ1-1; D may be TRBD1 (6 bases). The CDR3 totals 12 residues. Deletions cut 10 bases from V and 10 bases from J, with 19 bases between. Germline V lookup: CDR1 MNHEY, CDR2 SMNVEV (reference sequence). For the CDR3, the DNA is TGTGCCAACCCTGGACAGACGGACAGAGCTTTCTTT. It codes for CANPGQTDRAFF.

This clonotype was seen a single time. The chain uses TRBV3-1 and TRBJ1-1; 8 nucleotides match TRBD1. The trim removed 3 bases at V and 5 bases at J, leaving 5 bases unmatched. The germline V gene has CDR1 LGHDT and CDR2 YNNKEL (reference sequence). The CDR3 has 14 residues. CDR3 region: CASSHRDRGTEAFF. CDR3 DNA sequence: TGTGCCAGCAGCCACCGAGACAGGGGTACTGAAGCTTTCTTT.

The V call is TRBV30, the J call TRBJ1-2; D gene ambiguous. The CDR3 consists of 13 residues. Looked up from germline, CDR1 is GTSNPN and CDR2 is SVGIG (reference sequence). V was pared by 5 bases and J by 4 bases, with 14 bases between. The CDR3 DNA reads as TGTGCCTGGTTCGGGGAGGTCGGCTATGGCTACACCTTC. Translation: CAWFGEVGYGYTF.

The chain combines TRBV6-5 with TRBJ2-5, with a tentative D call TRBD2 (5 bases). The CDR3 is 13 amino acids. The germline CDR1 and CDR2 sequences are MNHEY and SVGAGI. Between the trimmed V and J ends, which lost 3 bases and 5 bases, there was a span of 10 bases. In DNA form, the CDR3 reads TGTGCCAGCAGTTATCTCGGGGTGGAGACCCAGTACTTC. Translation gives CASSYLGVETQYF.

The chain combines TRBV20-1 with TRBJ2-5; D is uncertain. The CDR3 is made up of 10 amino acids. In germline, CDR1 is DFQATT, CDR2 SNEGSKA (reference sequence). Trimming removed 3 bases at V and 3 bases at J, with 2 bases between. The CDR3 DNA reads as TGCAGTGCTAGGAAAGAGACCCAGTACTTC. Amino acids: CSARKETQYF.

The chain recombines TRBV4-3 with TRBJ2-2; no firm D call. V was cut by 0 bases and J by 2 bases, with 1 base left in between. The CDR3 consists of 13 residues. In germline, CDR1 is LGHNA, CDR2 YSLEER. The CDR3 DNA reads TGCGCCAGCAGCCAAGATAACACCGGGGAGCTGTTTTTT. Encoded protein: CASSQDNTGELFF.

This sequence joins TRBV13 and TRBJ2-7; D might be TRBD1 (7 bases). Trimming left V 4 bases short and J 3 bases short, with 13 bases between. The CDR3 extends over 14 amino acids. In germline, CDR1 is PRHDT, CDR2 FYEKMQ (reference sequence). The CDR3 nucleotides are TGTGCCAGCAGCTCCCGCGGGACAGACTACGAGCAGTACTTC. The encoded protein is CASSSRGTDYEQYF.

J is TRBJ2-1 and V is TRBV19, with 8 bases fitting TRBD1. CDR1 and CDR2 from the germline V gene are LNHDA and SQIVND (reference sequence). The CDR3 is made up of 16 amino acids. J gave up 0 bases and V 6 bases, and 7 bases lay outside the gene matches. CDR3: CASRGTGTSSYNEQFF. DNA of the CDR3: TGTGCCAGTAGGGGGACAGGAACGAGCTCCTACAATGAGCAGTTCTTC.

The genes are TRBV30 and TRBJ1-1, with D tentatively TRBD1 (6 bases). Trimming left V 1 base short and J 2 bases short, with 11 bases between. This CDR3 has 14 amino acids. Germline CDR1 GTSNPN, CDR2 SVGIG (reference sequence). CDR3 coding DNA: TGTGCCTGGAGTGGCGGAGGGGGTAACACTGAAGCTTTCTTT. Translating it yields CAWSGGGGNTEAFF.

The chain has TRBV2 and TRBJ2-1; possibly TRBD1 for D (6 bases). CDR1 is SNHLY, CDR2 FYNNEI, per germline. This CDR3 has 11 amino acids. Trimming stripped 5 bases from V and 13 bases from J, with 12 bases between. CDR3 protein: CASSPSGHQFF. The CDR3 coding sequence is TGTGCCAGCAGTCCTTCGGGACATCAGTTCTTC.

The V gene is TRBV12-3 or TRBV12-4, the J gene TRBJ2-7; 9 nucleotides line up with TRBD1. The CDR3 has 15 amino acids. V lost 6 bases and J lost 2; bases outside the gene matches: 8. Written as DNA, the CDR3 is TGTGCCAGCAGGGGATCCGGGACAGGGACCTACGAGCAGTACTTC. It is translated as CASRGSGTGTYEQYF.

The chain employs TRBV18 and TRBJ1-5; unclear D gene. This CDR3 has 14 amino acids. V was pared by 5 bases and J by 0 bases, with 8 bases between. The germline V gene has CDR1 KGHSH and CDR2 LQKENI. CDR3 residues: CASSSSNSNQPQHF. For the CDR3, the DNA is TGTGCCAGCTCATCTTCGAATAGCAATCAGCCCCAGCATTTT.